The rows below give T cell receptor beta chains drawn from one sample of a study of T cell repertoires in cytomegalovirus infection. TCRdb itself ran the reads through MiXCR, one entry per CDR3 protein. The sample has approximately 160,000 distinct CDR3 sequences, roughly 15% seen once. Specimen: CD8+ T cells from PBMCs. The receptors derive from a human donor in good health (CMV status not recorded). Some clones in this sample may be carry-over from other donors' samples. Both conserved end residues are part of each CDR3. Fields, in order: clone size, V gene, J gene, D gene, CDR3 DNA, CDR3 protein. The D gene is left open where the match is weak. Clone sizes are given selectively: once, few, many, or a class where the clone is expanded.

few	TRBV7-8	TRBJ2-1	NA	TGTGCCAGCAGCTTTTGGCTGGGGGAGCAGTTCTTC	CASSFWLGEQFF
NA	TRBV7-2	TRBJ1-2	TRBD1	TGTGCCAGCAGACCGGACAGGGGGCGCGACTATGGCTACACCTTC	CASRPDRGRDYGYTF
NA	TRBV9	TRBJ2-7	NA	TGTGCCAGCAGCGCCGTGGGAACGGTCGGCGTAGCCTACGAGCAGTACTTC	CASSAVGTVGVAYEQYF
few	TRBV28	TRBJ1-1	NA	TGTGCCAGCAGTTTAATGTCGGGGACTGAAGCTTTCTTT	CASSLMSGTEAFF
NA	TRBV28	TRBJ2-5	NA	TGTGCCAGCACTAGAGATAGGGATCTTCAAGAGACCCAGTACTTC	CASTRDRDLQETQYF
NA	TRBV14	TRBJ2-1	NA	TGTGCCAGCAGCCAAGTATGGGGTGGATCCTACAATGAGCAGTTCTTC	CASSQVWGGSYNEQFF
NA	TRBV4-3	TRBJ1-1	NA	TGCGCCAGCAGCCAAGATAGGCCAGGGAACACTGAAGCTTTCTTT	CASSQDRPGNTEAFF
NA	TRBV6-2/TRBV6-3	TRBJ2-7	NA	TGTGCCAGCAGTTACCCAGGGGACAACGAGCAGTACTTC	CASSYPGDNEQYF
NA	TRBV7-6	TRBJ2-1	NA	TGTGCCAGCAGCTTTAAGGAGGCTGGTACCAATGAGCAGTTCTTC	CASSFKEAGTNEQFF
few	TRBV6-2/TRBV6-3	TRBJ1-1	NA	TGTGCCAGCAGCCTATCTGGACGGGAAGCTTTCTTT	CASSLSGREAFF
NA	TRBV5-1	TRBJ2-3	NA	TGCGCCAGCAGCTTGGAGGTGGAGACAGATACGCAGTATTTT	CASSLEVETDTQYF
few	TRBV6-1	TRBJ2-6	NA	TGTGCCAGCAGTGAGGGAGGCGGATCTGGGGCCAACGTCCTGACTTTC	CASSEGGGSGANVLTF
NA	TRBV11-2	TRBJ1-1	NA	TGTGCCAGCAGCTTCTCAGGGTTGAGGGTGAACACTGAAGCTTTCTTT	CASSFSGLRVNTEAFF
few	TRBV14	TRBJ1-1	TRBD1	TGTGCCAGCAGCCACTTAACTTCCGGGACAGCTGAAGCTTTCTTT	CASSHLTSGTAEAFF
NA	TRBV7-9	TRBJ2-7	NA	TGTGCCAGCAGCTTACTCGGGAGCACCTACGAGCAGTACTTC	CASSLLGSTYEQYF
NA	TRBV7-2	TRBJ2-2	TRBD1	TGTGCCAGCAGCCCCTACAGGGGGCAAGTCACCGGGGAGCTGTTTTTT	CASSPYRGQVTGELFF
few	TRBV7-9	TRBJ2-1	TRBD1	TGTGCCAGCAGCGGAAAGACAGGGGGGTATGAGCAGTTCTTC	CASSGKTGGYEQFF
NA	TRBV28	TRBJ2-1	TRBD2	TGTGCCAGCAGTCTGACTAGCTCGGAGCAGTTCTTC	CASSLTSSEQFF
NA	TRBV6-6	TRBJ2-7	NA	TGTGCCAGCAGCCTCCCCCACGGCGGGGCACCCTACGAGCAGTACTTC	CASSLPHGGAPYEQYF
few	TRBV7-2	TRBJ2-1	TRBD2	TGTGCCAGCAGAACCGTAGGGACTAGCGGGGGGAGCTCCTACAATGAGCAGTTCTTC	CASRTVGTSGGSSYNEQFF
NA	TRBV12-3/TRBV12-4	TRBJ1-2	NA	TGTGCCAGCAAGACAGTCCGCGGCTACACCTTC	CASKTVRGYTF
many	TRBV7-3	TRBJ2-3	NA	TGTGCCAGCAGCTCTTCCGGGGGAGATGCCGATACGCAGTATTTT	CASSSSGGDADTQYF
few	TRBV27	TRBJ2-1	NA	TGTGCCAGCAGTTTCGGTCTTGAGCAGTTCTTC	CASSFGLEQFF
once	TRBV13	TRBJ2-7	TRBD1	TGTGCCAGCAGCTTAGGGACAGGGCCCAAGTACTTC	CASSLGTGPKYF
few	TRBV7-6	TRBJ1-5	NA	TGTGCCAGCAGCTTAGCGCTGGACGGTGGTCAGCCCCAGCATTTT	CASSLALDGGQPQHF
NA	TRBV9	TRBJ2-5	TRBD2	TGTGCCAGCAGCTGGACTAGCGGGGGACCGGAGGAGACCCAGTACTTC	CASSWTSGGPEETQYF
many	TRBV6-2/TRBV6-3	TRBJ2-1	TRBD2	TGTGCCAGCAGTTACTCGATAGAAGAGGGAGGGCCGGTGAATGAGCAGTTCTTC	CASSYSIEEGGPVNEQFF
NA	TRBV12-5	TRBJ2-2	NA	TGTGCTAGTGGTTTGGATCTTCGGCTGTTTTTT	CASGLDLRLFF
NA	TRBV6-1	TRBJ2-5	NA	TGTGCCATCCATACAGGGCTAGCGACCGAGACCCAGTACTTC	CAIHTGLATETQYF
few	TRBV6-5	TRBJ2-1	NA	TGTGCCAGCAGTTACGCAACCGGGTCGGAGCAGTTCTTC	CASSYATGSEQFF
few	TRBV7-9	TRBJ1-2	NA	TGTGCCAGCAGGCACCCATACCAGGGAAATGTCTACACCTTC	CASRHPYQGNVYTF
NA	TRBV12-3/TRBV12-4	TRBJ1-1	NA	TGTGCCAGCAGTTTGGCACGGCGGGGGGTCGATGCTGAAGCTTTCTTT	CASSLARRGVDAEAFF
few	TRBV5-5	TRBJ2-7	TRBD2	TGTGCCAGCAGCTTCACTAGCGGGAGGGGGGTTTACGAGCAGTACTTC	CASSFTSGRGVYEQYF
few	TRBV14	TRBJ2-2	NA	TGTGCCAGCAGCCCCCGCACCTCCACCGGGGAGCTGTTTTTT	CASSPRTSTGELFF
few	TRBV10-3	TRBJ2-5	NA	TGTGCCATCAGTGAAGTGAAAGAGACCCAGTACTTC	CAISEVKETQYF
few	TRBV7-3	TRBJ1-1	NA	TGTGCCAGCAGCTTCGGCATGTCTGAAGCTTTCTTT	CASSFGMSEAFF
few	TRBV20-1	TRBJ2-7	NA	TGCAGTGCAACAAAGGGGGACTCCTACGAGCAGTACTTC	CSATKGDSYEQYF
NA	TRBV7-2	TRBJ2-7	NA	TGTGCCAGCAGCTTGGCGGGGATCTCCTACGAGCAGTACTTC	CASSLAGISYEQYF
few	TRBV7-8	TRBJ2-7	NA	TGTGCCAGCACCAAGGGGTACGAGCAGTACTTC	CASTKGYEQYF
NA	TRBV5-1	TRBJ2-5	TRBD1	TGCGCCAGCAGTTACAGGGGACAAGAGACCCAGTACTTC	CASSYRGQETQYF
few	TRBV5-4	TRBJ2-7	NA	TGTGCCAGCAGCTTGGAGGGAGACCCCTACGAGCAGTACTTC	CASSLEGDPYEQYF
few	TRBV29-1	TRBJ2-7	NA	TGCAGCGTTGAGAGCAAGAGCTCCTACGAGCAGTACTTC	CSVESKSSYEQYF
NA	TRBV19	TRBJ1-3	NA	TGTGCCAGTAGTGCTTCAGCTAACTCTGGAAACACCATATATTTT	CASSASANSGNTIYF
few	TRBV14	TRBJ2-3	NA	TGTGCCAGCAGCCAATCGAGGGGCCGCACAGATACGCAGTATTTT	CASSQSRGRTDTQYF
few	TRBV28	TRBJ1-5	TRBD1	TGTGCCAGCAGTCGGGACAGGGAGTATCAGCCCCAGCATTTT	CASSRDREYQPQHF
few	TRBV7-9	TRBJ2-2	TRBD1	TGTGCCAGCAGCTACCGGGACAGGGATGGCACCGGGGAGCTGTTTTTT	CASSYRDRDGTGELFF
many	TRBV7-8	TRBJ2-2	NA	TGTGCCAGCAGCCCAGTCGGGGAGCTGTTTTTT	CASSPVGELFF
NA	TRBV25-1	TRBJ1-5	NA	TGTGCCAGCAGTCAAACAGGGAACAATCAGCCCCAGCATTTT	CASSQTGNNQPQHF
NA	TRBV29-1	TRBJ2-7	NA	TGCAGCGCCTGGCCGACAGCAATCGAGCAGTACTTC	CSAWPTAIEQYF
NA	TRBV6-2/TRBV6-3	TRBJ1-1	TRBD1	TGTGCCAGCAGCTGGACAGGGGTGAACACTGAAGCTTTCTTT	CASSWTGVNTEAFF
many	TRBV5-1	TRBJ2-6	NA	TGCGCCAGCAGCCGACAGGACTCTGGGGCCAACGTCCTGACTTTC	CASSRQDSGANVLTF
many	TRBV7-7	TRBJ2-1	NA	TGTGCCAGCAGCTCGTTGGTTGCCGCTTACAATGAGCAGTTCTTC	CASSSLVAAYNEQFF
NA	TRBV5-1	TRBJ2-7	NA	TGCGCCAGCAGCTTTGGGGCCGGGGGCGGCTACGAGCAGTACTTC	CASSFGAGGGYEQYF
NA	TRBV29-1	TRBJ2-7	TRBD1	TGCAGCGTGAGGACAGGAACCTCCTACGAGCAGTACTTC	CSVRTGTSYEQYF
NA	TRBV5-1	TRBJ1-2	NA	TGCGCCAGCAGCTTGAAGTGGACCGACCCTATTGCGAATGGCTACACCTTC	CASSLKWTDPIANGYTF
NA	TRBV28	TRBJ2-1	TRBD2	TGTGCCGCGACTAGCGGGAGTCTTCTCGATGAGCAGTTCTTC	CAATSGSLLDEQFF